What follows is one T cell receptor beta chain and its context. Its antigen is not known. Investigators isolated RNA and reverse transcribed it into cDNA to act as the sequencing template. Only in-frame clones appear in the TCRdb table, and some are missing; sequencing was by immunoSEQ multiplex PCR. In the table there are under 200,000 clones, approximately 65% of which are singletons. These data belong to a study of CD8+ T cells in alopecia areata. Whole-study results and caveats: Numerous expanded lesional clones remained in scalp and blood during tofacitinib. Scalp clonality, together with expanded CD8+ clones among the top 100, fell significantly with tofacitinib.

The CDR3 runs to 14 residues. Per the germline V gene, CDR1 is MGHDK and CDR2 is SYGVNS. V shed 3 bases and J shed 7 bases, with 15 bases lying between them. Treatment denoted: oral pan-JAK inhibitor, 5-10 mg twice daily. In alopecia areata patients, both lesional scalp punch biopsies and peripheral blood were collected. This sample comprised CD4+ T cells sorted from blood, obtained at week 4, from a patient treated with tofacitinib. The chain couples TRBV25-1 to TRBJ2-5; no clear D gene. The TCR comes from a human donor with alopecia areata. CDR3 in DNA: TGTGCCAGCAGTGACGCCGGGTCCTTGGGGACCCAGTACTTC. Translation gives CASSDAGSLGTQYF. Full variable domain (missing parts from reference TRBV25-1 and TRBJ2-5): EADIYQTPRYLVIGTGKKITLECSQTMGHDKMYWYQQDPGMELHLIHYSYGVNSTEKGDLSSESTVSRIRTEHFPLTLESARPSHTSQYLCASSDAGSLGTQYFGPGTRLLVL.